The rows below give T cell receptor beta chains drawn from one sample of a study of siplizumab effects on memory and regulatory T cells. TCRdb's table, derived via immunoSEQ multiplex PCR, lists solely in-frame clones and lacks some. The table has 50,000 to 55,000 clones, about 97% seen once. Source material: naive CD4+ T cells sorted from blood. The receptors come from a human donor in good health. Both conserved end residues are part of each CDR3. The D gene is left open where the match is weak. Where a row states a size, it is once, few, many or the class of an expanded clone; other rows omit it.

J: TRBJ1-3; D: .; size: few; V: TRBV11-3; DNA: TGTGCCAGCAGCTCGGATGGTTCTGGAAACACCATATATTTT; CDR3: CASSSDGSGNTIYF
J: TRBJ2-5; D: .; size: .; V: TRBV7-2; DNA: TGTGCCAGCAGCTTTGCTCAAGAGACCCAGTACTTC; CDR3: CASSFAQETQYF
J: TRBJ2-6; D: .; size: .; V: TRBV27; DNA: TGTGCCAGCAGTCCTCTCTACGGGGCCAACGTCCTGACTTTC; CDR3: CASSPLYGANVLTF
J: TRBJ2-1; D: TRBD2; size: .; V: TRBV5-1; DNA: TGCGCCAGCAGCTTGTTTGCGGGAGGGGCCTACAATGAGCAGTTCTTC; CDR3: CASSLFAGGAYNEQFF
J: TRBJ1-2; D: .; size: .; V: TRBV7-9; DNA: TGTGCCAGCAGCTTCGGACAGAACTATGGCTACACCTTC; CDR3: CASSFGQNYGYTF
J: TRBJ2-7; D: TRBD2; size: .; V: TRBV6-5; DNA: TGTGCCAGCAGTTACCGGTCTAGCGGAGCCTACGAGCAGTACTTC; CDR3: CASSYRSSGAYEQYF
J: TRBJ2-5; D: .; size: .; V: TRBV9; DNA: TGTGCCAGCAGCGTAGAGGGGGGGCAAGAGACCCAGTACTTC; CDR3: CASSVEGGQETQYF
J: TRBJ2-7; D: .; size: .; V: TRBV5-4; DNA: TGTGCCAGCAGCTTGTTTTCCTACGAGCAGTACTTC; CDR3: CASSLFSYEQYF
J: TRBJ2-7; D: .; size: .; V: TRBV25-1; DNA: TGTGCCAGCAGTGAACGATCCAACGGAGCCTACGAGCAGTACTTC; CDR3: CASSERSNGAYEQYF
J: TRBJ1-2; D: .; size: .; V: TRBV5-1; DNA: TGCGCCAGCAGCTTCACCACAGGGAACTATGGCTACACCTTC; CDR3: CASSFTTGNYGYTF
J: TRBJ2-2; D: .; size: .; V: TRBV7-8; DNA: TGTGCCAGCAGCTTACAAAGGAACACCGGGGAGCTGTTTTTT; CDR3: CASSLQRNTGELFF
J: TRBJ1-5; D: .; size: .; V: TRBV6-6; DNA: TGTGCCAGCAGCCATAATCAGCCCCAGCATTTT; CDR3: CASSHNQPQHF
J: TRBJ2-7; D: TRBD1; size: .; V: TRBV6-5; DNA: TGTGCCAGCAGCGAGGACAGGTTCGACGAGCAGTACTTC; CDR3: CASSEDRFDEQYF
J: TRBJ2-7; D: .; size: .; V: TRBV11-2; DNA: TGTGCCAGCAGCTTTGTCGACAGGAGAACCTACGAGCAGTACTTC; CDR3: CASSFVDRRTYEQYF
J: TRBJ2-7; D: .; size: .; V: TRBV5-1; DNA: TGCGCCAGCGCACCTTTTAGGAGCAGGGAGTACGAGCAGTACTTC; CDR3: CASAPFRSREYEQYF
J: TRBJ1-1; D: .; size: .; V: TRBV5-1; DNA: TGCGCCAGCAGCTTGGGTGCGGGACGGGCGAACACTGAAGCTTTCTTT; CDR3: CASSLGAGRANTEAFF
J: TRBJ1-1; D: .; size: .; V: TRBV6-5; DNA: TGTGCCAGCACTATAGGATCGAACACTGAAGCTTTCTTT; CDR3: CASTIGSNTEAFF
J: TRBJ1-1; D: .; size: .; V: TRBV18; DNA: TGTGCCAGCTCACCGCGCTACACTGAAGCTTTCTTT; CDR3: CASSPRYTEAFF
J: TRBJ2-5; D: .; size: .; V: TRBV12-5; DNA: TGTGCTAGTGGTTTAAAGGGATCTGAGACCCAGTACTTC; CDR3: CASGLKGSETQYF
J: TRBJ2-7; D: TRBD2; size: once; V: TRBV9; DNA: TGTGCCAGCAGCGTAGGTACTAGCGGACTCTCCTACGAGCAGTACTTC; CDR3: CASSVGTSGLSYEQYF
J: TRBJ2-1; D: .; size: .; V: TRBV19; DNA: TGTGCCAGTAGTCGCAAGAATGAGCAGTTCTTC; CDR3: CASSRKNEQFF
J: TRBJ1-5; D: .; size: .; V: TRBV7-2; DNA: TGTGCCAGCAGCTTAGGACAGATCAATCAGCCCCAGCATTTT; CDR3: CASSLGQINQPQHF
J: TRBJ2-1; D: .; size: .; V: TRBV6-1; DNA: TGTGCCAGCAATTTGAGGGGGAAGTCCTACAATGAGCAGTTCTTC; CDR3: CASNLRGKSYNEQFF
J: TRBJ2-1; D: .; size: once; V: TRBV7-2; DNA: TGTGCCAGCAGCTTAGCGACGGGAGTCTACAATGAGCAGTTCTTC; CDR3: CASSLATGVYNEQFF
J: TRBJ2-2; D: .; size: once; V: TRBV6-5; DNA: TGTGCCAGCTCCAGGGACGGTGACACCGGGGAGCTGTTTTTT; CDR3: CASSRDGDTGELFF
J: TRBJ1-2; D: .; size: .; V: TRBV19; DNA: TGTGCCAGTAGTATATCACAGGGAACAGTAGCTAACTATGGCTACACCTTC; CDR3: CASSISQGTVANYGYTF
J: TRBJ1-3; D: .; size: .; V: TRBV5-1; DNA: TGCGCCAGCAGCTTGGGAGGGGCTAACTCTGGAAACACCATATATTTT; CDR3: CASSLGGANSGNTIYF
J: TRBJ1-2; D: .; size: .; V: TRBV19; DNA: TGTGCCACGTCGACAGATGATAACTATGGCTACACCTTC; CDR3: CATSTDDNYGYTF
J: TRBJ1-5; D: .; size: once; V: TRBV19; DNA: TGTGCCAGTAGTATCGGTCAGAGCAATCAGCCCCAGCATTTT; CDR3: CASSIGQSNQPQHF
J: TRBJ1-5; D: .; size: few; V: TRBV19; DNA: TGTGCCAGTAGTATAGACAGGGGCAATCAGCCCCAGCATTTT; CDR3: CASSIDRGNQPQHF
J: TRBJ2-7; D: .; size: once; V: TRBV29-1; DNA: TGCAGCGTTGGAACCCTCTACGAGCAGTACTTC; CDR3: CSVGTLYEQYF
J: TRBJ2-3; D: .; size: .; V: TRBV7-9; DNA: TGTGCCAGCAGCACCTCGGCCCTCACCACAGATACGCAGTATTTT; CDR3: CASSTSALTTDTQYF
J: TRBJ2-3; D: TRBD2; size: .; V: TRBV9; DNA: TGTGCCAGCAGCGTGGGACTATCTAGCACAGATACGCAGTATTTT; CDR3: CASSVGLSSTDTQYF
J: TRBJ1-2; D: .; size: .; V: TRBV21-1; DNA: TGTGCCACAGGAGGAACTAACTATGGCTACACCTTC; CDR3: CATGGTNYGYTF
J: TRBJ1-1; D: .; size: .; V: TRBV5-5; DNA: TGTGCCAGCAGCTTGGCCAGGGACCAGGCCCCCGTGAACACTGAAGCTTTCTTT; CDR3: CASSLARDQAPVNTEAFF
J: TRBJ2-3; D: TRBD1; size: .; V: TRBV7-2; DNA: TGTGCCAGCAGCTTAGTCGGGACAGGGGCAGATACGCAGTATTTT; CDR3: CASSLVGTGADTQYF
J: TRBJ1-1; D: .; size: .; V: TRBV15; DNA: TGTGCCACCAGCAGAGATCTGGTCGGGGGCACTGAAGCTTTCTTT; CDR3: CATSRDLVGGTEAFF
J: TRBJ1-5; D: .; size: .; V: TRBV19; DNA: TGTGCCACCCAAAAACAGAGGGGATTTCAGCCCCAGCATTTT; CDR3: CATQKQRGFQPQHF
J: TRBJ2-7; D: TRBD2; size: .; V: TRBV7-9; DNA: TGTGCCAGCAGCTTAGCTGTGACTAGCGGGAGCGAGCAGTACTTC; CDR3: CASSLAVTSGSEQYF
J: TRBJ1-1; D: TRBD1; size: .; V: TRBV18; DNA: TGTGCCAGCTCTCCCTTATCCCAGACAGGGAGAACTGAAGCTTTCTTT; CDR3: CASSPLSQTGRTEAFF
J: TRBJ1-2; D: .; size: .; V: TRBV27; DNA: TGTGCCAGCAGTTTATCAGGCGGCCATGGCTACACCTTC; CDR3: CASSLSGGHGYTF
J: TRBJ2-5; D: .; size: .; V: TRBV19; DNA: TGTGCCAGTAGTATATCTGCGGGTCGGGAGACCCAGTACTTC; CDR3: CASSISAGRETQYF
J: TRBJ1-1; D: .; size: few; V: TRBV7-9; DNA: TGTGCCAGCAGCTTCCCGACAGCAAAAGCTTTCTTT; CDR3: CASSFPTAKAFF
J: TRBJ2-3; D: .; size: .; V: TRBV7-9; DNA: TGTGCCAGCAGCTTTAAGACAGATACGCAGTATTTT; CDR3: CASSFKTDTQYF
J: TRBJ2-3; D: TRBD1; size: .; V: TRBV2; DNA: TGTGCCAGCAGTGGTGGGGACAGGGGTTTGTATACGCAGTATTTT; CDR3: CASSGGDRGLYTQYF
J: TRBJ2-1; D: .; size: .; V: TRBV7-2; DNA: TGTGCCAGCAGCTTCAGTGGGAGTCAGTTCTTC; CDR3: CASSFSGSQFF
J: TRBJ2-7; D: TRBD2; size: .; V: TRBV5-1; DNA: TGCGCCAGCAGGTCTGGACTAGCGGCAAACTACGAGCAGTACTTC; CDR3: CASRSGLAANYEQYF
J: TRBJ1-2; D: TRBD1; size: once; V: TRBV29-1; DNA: TGCAGCCTTCACTCTCCCCCCGGACAGGGTACCTTC; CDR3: CSLHSPPGQGTF
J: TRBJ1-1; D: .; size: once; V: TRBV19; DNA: TGTGCCAGTAGTATCGGGCAACTGAACACTGAAGCTTTCTTT; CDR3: CASSIGQLNTEAFF
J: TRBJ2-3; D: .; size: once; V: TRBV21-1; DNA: TGTGCCAGCAGCAAAGAGGGCCCAGATACGCAGTATTTT; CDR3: CASSKEGPDTQYF